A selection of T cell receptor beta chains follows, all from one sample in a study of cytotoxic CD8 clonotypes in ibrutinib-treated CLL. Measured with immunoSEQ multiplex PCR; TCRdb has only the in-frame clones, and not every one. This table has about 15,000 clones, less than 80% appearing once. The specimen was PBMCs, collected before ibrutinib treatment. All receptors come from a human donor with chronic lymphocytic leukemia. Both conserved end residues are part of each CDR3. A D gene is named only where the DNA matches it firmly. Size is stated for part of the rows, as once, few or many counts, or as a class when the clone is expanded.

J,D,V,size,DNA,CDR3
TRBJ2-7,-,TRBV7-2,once,TGTGCCAGCAGCCCCCAGGGTAGCCTTCAGTACTTC,CASSPQGSLQYF
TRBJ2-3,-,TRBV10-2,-,TGCGCCAGCAGTGACCGGGTTGGTGGGGGGTACACAGATACGCAGTATTTT,CASSDRVGGGYTDTQYF
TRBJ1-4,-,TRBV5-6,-,TGTGCCAGCAGCTTGGGACACAGAGGGATGGTGGCTAATGAAAAACTGTTTTTT,CASSLGHRGMVANEKLFF
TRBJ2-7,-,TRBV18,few,TGTGCCAGCTCACCACAGGATTACGAGCAGTACTTC,CASSPQDYEQYF
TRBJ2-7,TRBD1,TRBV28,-,TGTGCCAGCAGTTTATGGGGACAGGCCCTCTACGAGCAGTACTTC,CASSLWGQALYEQYF
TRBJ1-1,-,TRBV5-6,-,TGTGCCAGCAACTTTGGGGGACAAGAAGCTTTCTTT,CASNFGGQEAFF
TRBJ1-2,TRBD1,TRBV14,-,TGTGCCAGCAGCCAAATAGCGGGACAGGGAATCTATGGCTACACCTTC,CASSQIAGQGIYGYTF
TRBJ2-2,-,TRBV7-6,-,TGTGCCAGCAGCTTAGCCCGTTCGGGCATCCGGGAAAGGGCCGGGGAGCTGTTTTTT,CASSLARSGIRERAGELFF
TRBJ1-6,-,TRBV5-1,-,TGCGCCAGCAGCTTGGATGGGGCGGCTAATTCACCCCTCCACTTT,CASSLDGAANSPLHF
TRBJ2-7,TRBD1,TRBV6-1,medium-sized,TGTGCCAGCTGGGACAGGGGTTTGTACGAGCAGTACTTC,CASWDRGLYEQYF
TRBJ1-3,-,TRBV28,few,TGTGCCATAGGCACGCGGAACACCATATATTTT,CAIGTRNTIYF
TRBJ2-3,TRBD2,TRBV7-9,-,TGTGCCAGCAGCCTCCTTCTACTAGCGGGAGTGCGAGATACGCAGTATTTT,CASSLLLLAGVRDTQYF
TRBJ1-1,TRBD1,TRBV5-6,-,TGTGCCAGCAGTGGTTGGACAGGGGATGAAGCTTTCTTT,CASSGWTGDEAFF
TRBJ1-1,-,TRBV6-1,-,TGTGCCAGCAGGGAAGCTGGTGAAGCTTTCTTT,CASREAGEAFF
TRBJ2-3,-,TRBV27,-,TGTGCCAGCAGCGGACAGTATCCTAGCACAGATACGCAGTATTTT,CASSGQYPSTDTQYF
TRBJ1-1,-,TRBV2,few,TGTGCCAGCAGTGGATTCGGGGGAAGTAACACTGAAGCTTTCTTT,CASSGFGGSNTEAFF
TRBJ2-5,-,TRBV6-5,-,TGTGCCAGCAGTTACCGCAGGGACTCGCCGGCCCAGTACTTC,CASSYRRDSPAQYF
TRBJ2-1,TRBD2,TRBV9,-,TGTGCCAGCAGCGTAGACGGAGGCGGGAGAGGATCTATTGAGCAGTTCTTC,CASSVDGGGRGSIEQFF
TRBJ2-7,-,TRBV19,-,TGTGCCAGTTGGCCAGGAATATACGAGCAGTACTTC,CASWPGIYEQYF
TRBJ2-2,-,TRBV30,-,TGTGCCGGCGGGACTTACACCGGGGAGCTGTTTTTT,CAGGTYTGELFF
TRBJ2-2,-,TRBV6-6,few,TGTGCCAGCAGTTACTCGGCCAGGGGATTCGGGGAGCTGTTTTTT,CASSYSARGFGELFF
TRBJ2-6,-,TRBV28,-,TGTGCCAGCAGTTTCGGCTACGTCCTGACTTTC,CASSFGYVLTF
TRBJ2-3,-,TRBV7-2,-,TGTGCCAGCAGCTGGTCTAGCGGAGGGGGGACAGATACGCAGTATTTT,CASSWSSGGGTDTQYF
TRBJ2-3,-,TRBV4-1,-,TGCGCCAGCAGCCTATCAGGGGCCATCACAGATACGCAGTATTTT,CASSLSGAITDTQYF
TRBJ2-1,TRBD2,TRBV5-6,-,TGTGCCAGCAGCCCCAGCCTAGCGGTATACAATGAGCAGTTCTTC,CASSPSLAVYNEQFF
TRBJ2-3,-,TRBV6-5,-,TGTGCCAGCAGACACGGGGCAGATACGCAGTATTTT,CASRHGADTQYF
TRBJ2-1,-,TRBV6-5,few,TGTGCCAGCGGCCAAGGGCACCTCCAGTTCTTC,CASGQGHLQFF
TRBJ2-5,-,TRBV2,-,TGTGCCAGCAGGCGGAGCGGAGAGACCCAGTACTTC,CASRRSGETQYF
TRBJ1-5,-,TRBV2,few,TGTGCCAGCAGTGTGGGCAGGGGCGGACAGCCCCAGCATTTT,CASSVGRGGQPQHF
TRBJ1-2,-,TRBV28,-,TGTGCCAGCAGCCCGGGGGGGGTAGCTAACTATGGCTACACCTTC,CASSPGGVANYGYTF
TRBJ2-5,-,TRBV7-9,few,TGTGCCAGCAGCTTAGCGCGAGGAGAGACCCAGTACTTC,CASSLARGETQYF
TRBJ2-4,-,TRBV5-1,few,TGCGCCAGCAGCTTGGAAGGGCTCGAAGCCAAAAACATTCAGTACTTC,CASSLEGLEAKNIQYF
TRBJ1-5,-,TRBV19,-,TGTGCCAGTAGTACAGGGTCAATTAGCAATCAGCCCCAGCATTTT,CASSTGSISNQPQHF
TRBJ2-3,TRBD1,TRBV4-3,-,TGCGCCAGCAGCCAAGTGGGACAGGGGGCAGATACGCAGTATTTT,CASSQVGQGADTQYF
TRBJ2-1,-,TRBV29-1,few,TGCAGCGTTGAAGTCCCCCCTCGAGGGATCCAATACAATGAGCAGTTCTTC,CSVEVPPRGIQYNEQFF
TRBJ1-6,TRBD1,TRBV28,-,TGTGCCAGCAGTTTCTACAGGGGTAATTCACCCCTCCACTTT,CASSFYRGNSPLHF
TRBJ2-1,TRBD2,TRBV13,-,TGTGCCAGCTGTACGACTAGCGGGAGCTACAATGAGCAGTTCTTC,CASCTTSGSYNEQFF
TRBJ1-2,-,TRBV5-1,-,TGCGCCAGCAGCAAATTTGGAGGGCCGGGACGGATTTATGGCTACACCTTC,CASSKFGGPGRIYGYTF
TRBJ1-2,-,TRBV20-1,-,TGCATCGCAACAACTAACTATGGCTACACCTTC,CIATTNYGYTF
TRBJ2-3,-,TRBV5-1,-,TGCGCCAGCAGCTTGTATGATACGCAGTATTTT,CASSLYDTQYF
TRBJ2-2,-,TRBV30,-,TGTGCCTGGAGTGTACTGGCCGAAGGGGAGCTGTTTTTT,CAWSVLAEGELFF
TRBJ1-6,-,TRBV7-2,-,TGTGCCAGCAGGCCAGACACGGCTGTACCCCTCCACTTT,CASRPDTAVPLHF